This T cell receptor (beta chain) was identified in a study of blood T cell repertoires in COVID-19. Per the original data handling: Scientists estimated how many nucleated cells there were by amplifying reference gene primers. Some clones are missing from TCRdb's copy, which holds only in-frame ones; the method was immunoSEQ multiplex PCR. V and J calls and clone size are as listed in that table; D and trimming were resolved from the DNA. Among some 320,000 clones, over 85% were seen once, and the ten largest hold around 2.7%. Recovered participants had two consecutive negative NP/OP PCR tests, healthcare professional clearance, or symptom resolution. The trim removed 5 bases at V and 1 base at J, leaving 17 bases unmatched. Germline V lookup: CDR1 SEHNR, CDR2 FQNEAQ (reference sequence). CDR3 length: 18 amino acids.

The sequence came from a man in his 60s who had recovered from COVID-19. The source material was PBMCs or T cells enriched from blood (not recorded which). V gene TRBV7-9 combines with J gene TRBJ2-7; the match to TRBD1 covers 7 bases. As DNA, the CDR3 is TGTGCCAGCAGCCCAATTGGTGTTTGGCAGGGGGTATCCTACGAGCAGTACTTC. Amino acid sequence: CASSPIGVWQGVSYEQYF.